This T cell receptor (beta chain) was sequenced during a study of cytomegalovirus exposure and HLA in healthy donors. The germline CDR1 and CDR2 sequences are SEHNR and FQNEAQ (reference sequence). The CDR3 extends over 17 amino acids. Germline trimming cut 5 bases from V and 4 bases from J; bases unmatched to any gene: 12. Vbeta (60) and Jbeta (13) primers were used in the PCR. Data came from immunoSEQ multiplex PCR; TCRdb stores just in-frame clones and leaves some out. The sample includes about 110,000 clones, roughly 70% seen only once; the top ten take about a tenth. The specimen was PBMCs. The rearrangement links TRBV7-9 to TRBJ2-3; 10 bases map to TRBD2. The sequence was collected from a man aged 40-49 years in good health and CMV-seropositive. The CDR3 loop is CASSSLIRLAGPDTQYF. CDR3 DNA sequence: TGTGCCAGCAGCAGCTTAATCCGACTAGCGGGCCCAGATACGCAGTATTTT.